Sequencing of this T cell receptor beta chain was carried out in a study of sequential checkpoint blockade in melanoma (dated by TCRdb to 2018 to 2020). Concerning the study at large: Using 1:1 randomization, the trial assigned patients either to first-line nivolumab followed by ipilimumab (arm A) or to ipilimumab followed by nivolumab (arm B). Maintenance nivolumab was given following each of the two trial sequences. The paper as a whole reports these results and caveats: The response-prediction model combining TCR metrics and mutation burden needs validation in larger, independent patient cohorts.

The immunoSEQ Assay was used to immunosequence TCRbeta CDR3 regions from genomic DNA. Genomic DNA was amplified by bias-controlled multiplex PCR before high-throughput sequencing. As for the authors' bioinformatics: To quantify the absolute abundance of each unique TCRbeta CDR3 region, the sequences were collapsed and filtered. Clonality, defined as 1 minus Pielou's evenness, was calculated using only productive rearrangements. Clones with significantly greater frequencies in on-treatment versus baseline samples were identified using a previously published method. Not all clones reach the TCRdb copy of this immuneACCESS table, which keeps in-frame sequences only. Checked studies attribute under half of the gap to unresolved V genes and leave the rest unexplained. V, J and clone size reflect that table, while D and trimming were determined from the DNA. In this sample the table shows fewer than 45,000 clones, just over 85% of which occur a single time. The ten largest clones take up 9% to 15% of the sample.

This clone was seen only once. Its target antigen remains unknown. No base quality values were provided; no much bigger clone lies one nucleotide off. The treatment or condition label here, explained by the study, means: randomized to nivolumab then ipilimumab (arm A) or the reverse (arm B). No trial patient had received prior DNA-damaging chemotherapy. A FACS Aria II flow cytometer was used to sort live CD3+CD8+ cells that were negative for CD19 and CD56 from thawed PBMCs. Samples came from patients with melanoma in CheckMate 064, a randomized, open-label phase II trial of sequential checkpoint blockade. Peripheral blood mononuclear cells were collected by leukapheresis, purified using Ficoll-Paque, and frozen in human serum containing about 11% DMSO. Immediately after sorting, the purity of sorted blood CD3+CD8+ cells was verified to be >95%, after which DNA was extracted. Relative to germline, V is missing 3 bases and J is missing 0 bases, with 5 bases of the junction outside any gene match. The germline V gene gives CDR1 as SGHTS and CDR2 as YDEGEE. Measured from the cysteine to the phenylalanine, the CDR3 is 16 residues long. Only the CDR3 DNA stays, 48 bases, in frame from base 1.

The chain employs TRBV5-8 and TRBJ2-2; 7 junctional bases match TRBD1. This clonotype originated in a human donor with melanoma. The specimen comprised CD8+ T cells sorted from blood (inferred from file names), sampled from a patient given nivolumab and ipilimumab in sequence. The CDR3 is CASSSWDSSNTGELFF. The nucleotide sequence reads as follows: TGTGCCAGCAGCTCCTGGGACAGTTCGAACACCGGGGAGCTGTTTTTT.